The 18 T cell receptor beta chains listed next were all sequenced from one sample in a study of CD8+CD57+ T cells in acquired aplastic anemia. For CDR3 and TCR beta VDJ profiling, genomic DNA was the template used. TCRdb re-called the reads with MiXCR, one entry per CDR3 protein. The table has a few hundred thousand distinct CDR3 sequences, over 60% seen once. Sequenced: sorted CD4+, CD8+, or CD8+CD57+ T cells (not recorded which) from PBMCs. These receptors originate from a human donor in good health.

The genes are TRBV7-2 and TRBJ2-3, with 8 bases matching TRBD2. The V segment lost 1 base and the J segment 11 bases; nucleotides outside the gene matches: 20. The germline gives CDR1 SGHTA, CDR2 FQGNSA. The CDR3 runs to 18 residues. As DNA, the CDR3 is TGTGCCAGCAGCTTAGACGGGGGGGCCCTCCGGGGCGACAATGAGCAGTATTTT. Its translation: CASSLDGGALRGDNEQYF.

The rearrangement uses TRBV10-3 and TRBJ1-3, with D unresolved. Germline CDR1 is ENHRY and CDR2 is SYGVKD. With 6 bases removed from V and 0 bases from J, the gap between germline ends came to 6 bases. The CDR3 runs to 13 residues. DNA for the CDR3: TGTGCCATCAGCACTAACTCTGGAAACACCATATATTTT. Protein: CAISTNSGNTIYF.

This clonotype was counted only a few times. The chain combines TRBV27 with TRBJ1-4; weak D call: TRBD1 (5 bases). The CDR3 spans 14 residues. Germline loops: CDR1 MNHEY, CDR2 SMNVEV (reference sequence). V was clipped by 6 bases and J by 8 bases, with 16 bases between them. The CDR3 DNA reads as TGTGCCAGCAGAACAGGCGCAGGCTACGAAAAACTGTTTTTT. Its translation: CASRTGAGYEKLFF.

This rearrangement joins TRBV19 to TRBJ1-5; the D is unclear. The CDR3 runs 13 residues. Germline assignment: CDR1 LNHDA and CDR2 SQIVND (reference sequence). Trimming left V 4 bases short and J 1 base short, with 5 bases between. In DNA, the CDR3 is TGTGCCAGTAGTAGAAGGAGCAATCAGCCCCAGCATTTT. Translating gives CASSRRSNQPQHF.

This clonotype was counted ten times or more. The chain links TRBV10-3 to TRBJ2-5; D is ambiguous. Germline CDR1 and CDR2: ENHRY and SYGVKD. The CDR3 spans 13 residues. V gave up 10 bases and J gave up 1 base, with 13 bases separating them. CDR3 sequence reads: CATTDRTQETQYF. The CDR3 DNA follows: TGTGCCACTACGGATAGGACCCAAGAGACCCAGTACTTC.

CDR3 in amino acids: CSARARTVDPYEQYF. In DNA form, the CDR3 reads TGCAGTGCTAGAGCCAGGACAGTGGATCCCTACGAGCAGTACTTC. V gene TRBV20-1 combines with J gene TRBJ2-7, with D possibly matching TRBD1 (6 bases). CDR3 length: 15 residues. V was pared by 1 base and J by 2 bases, with 15 bases between. CDR1 is DFQATT, CDR2 SNEGSKA, per germline (reference sequence).

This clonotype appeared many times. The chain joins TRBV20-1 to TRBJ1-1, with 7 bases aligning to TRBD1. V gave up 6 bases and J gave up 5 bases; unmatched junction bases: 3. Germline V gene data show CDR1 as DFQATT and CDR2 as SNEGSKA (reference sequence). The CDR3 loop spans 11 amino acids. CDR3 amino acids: CSAKTGTEAFF. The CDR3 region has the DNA TGCAGTGCAAAGACAGGGACTGAAGCTTTCTTT.

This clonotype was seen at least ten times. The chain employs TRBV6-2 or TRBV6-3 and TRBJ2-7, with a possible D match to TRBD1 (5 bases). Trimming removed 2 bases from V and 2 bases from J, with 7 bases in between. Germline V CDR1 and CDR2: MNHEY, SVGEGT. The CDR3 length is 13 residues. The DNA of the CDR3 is TGTGCCAGCAGTTACACGGACACCTACGAGCAGTACTTC. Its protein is CASSYTDTYEQYF.

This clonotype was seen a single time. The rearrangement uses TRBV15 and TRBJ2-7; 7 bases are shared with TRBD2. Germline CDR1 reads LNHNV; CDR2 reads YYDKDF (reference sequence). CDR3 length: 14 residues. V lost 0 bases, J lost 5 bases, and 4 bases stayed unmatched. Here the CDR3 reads CATSRDLGRDEQYF. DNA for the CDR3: TGTGCCACCAGCAGAGATCTAGGGAGGGACGAGCAGTACTTC.

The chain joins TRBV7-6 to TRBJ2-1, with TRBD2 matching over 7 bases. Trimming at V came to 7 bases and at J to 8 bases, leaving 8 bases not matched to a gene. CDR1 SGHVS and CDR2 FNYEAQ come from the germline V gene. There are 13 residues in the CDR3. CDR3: CASTTTSPDEQFF. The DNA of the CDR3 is TGTGCCAGCACTACGACTAGCCCCGATGAGCAGTTCTTC.

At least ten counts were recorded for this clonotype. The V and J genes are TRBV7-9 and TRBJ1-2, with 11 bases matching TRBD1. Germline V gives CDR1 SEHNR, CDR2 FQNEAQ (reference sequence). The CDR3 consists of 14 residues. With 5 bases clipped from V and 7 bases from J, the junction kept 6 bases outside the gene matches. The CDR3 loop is CASSGQGAVSGYTF. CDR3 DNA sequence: TGTGCCAGCAGCGGACAGGGGGCGGTTTCTGGCTACACCTTC.

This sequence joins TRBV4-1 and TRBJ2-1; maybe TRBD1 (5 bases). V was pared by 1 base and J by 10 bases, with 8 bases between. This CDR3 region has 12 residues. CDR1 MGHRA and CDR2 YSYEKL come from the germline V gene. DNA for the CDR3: TGCGCCAGCAGCCAAGGTGACAGAGAGCAGTTCTTC. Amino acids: CASSQGDREQFF.

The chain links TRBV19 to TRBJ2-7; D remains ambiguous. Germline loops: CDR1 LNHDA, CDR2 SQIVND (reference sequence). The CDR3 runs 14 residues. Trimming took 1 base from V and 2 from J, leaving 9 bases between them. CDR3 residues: CASSIAAIAYEQYF. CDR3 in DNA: TGTGCCAGTAGTATAGCGGCCATTGCCTACGAGCAGTACTTC.

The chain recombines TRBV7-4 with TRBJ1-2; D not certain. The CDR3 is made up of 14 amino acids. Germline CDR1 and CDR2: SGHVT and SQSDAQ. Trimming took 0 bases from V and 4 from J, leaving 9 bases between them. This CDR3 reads CASSLARHAYGYTF. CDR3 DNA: TGTGCCAGCAGCTTAGCAAGGCACGCCTATGGCTACACCTTC.

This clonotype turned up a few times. Written as DNA, the CDR3 is TGCAGTGCTAGGGATTCCGGGACAGCGTCTTCGGCTCCATACGAGCAGTACTTC. Protein sequence: CSARDSGTASSAPYEQYF. The rearrangement joins TRBV20-1 to TRBJ2-7, with TRBD1 identical over 7 bases. J lost 4 bases, V lost 3 bases, and 21 bases had no gene match. The germline CDR1 and CDR2 sequences are DFQATT and SNEGSKA (reference sequence). The CDR3 extends over 18 amino acids.

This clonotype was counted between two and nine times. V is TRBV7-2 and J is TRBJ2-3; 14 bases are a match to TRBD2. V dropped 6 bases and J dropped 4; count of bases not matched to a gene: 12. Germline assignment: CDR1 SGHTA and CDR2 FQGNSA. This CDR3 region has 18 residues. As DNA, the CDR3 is TGTGCCAGCAGGAGGTTTGGGACTAGCGGGAGTCACGCAGATACGCAGTATTTT. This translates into CASRRFGTSGSHADTQYF.

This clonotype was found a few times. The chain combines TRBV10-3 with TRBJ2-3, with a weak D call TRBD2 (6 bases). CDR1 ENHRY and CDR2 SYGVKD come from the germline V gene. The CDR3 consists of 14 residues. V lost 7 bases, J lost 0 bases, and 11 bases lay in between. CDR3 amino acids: CAITRDFSTDTQYF. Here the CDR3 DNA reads TGTGCCATCACACGGGACTTTAGCACAGATACGCAGTATTTT.

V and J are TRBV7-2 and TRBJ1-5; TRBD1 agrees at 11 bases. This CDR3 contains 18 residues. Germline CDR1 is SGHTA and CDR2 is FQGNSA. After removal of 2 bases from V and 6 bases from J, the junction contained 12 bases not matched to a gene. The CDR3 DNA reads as TGTGCCAGCAGCTTACCCGGGACAGGGACAGGGGGTGTTCAGCCCCAGCATTTT. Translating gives CASSLPGTGTGGVQPQHF.